This T cell receptor (beta chain) was sequenced for a study of cytomegalovirus exposure and HLA in healthy donors. Primers included in the PCR were 60 Vbeta and 13 Jbeta primers. The protocol was immunoSEQ multiplex PCR, while the TCRdb copy is restricted to in-frame clones and leaves out a portion. The repertoire consists of 200,000 to 250,000 clones, with about 81% occurring once and the leading ten covering approximately 5.3%. Germline V lookup: CDR1 MRHNA, CDR2 SNTAGT. This CDR3 has 15 amino acids. Trimming at V came to 6 bases and at J to 3 bases, leaving 7 bases not matched to a gene. Whole-study findings and limits: CMV serostatus was the only recorded immune exposure for donors. The study designated 150 or so TCR beta chains cytomegalovirus-associated. Presence/absence analyses took donor sequencing depth as roughly uniform.

This clone was detected a few times. No antigen is known for it. The sequence came from a woman aged 40 to 55 in good health and CMV-seropositive. The specimen sequenced was PBMCs. V is TRBV6-4 and J is TRBJ2-3, with 9 bases lining up with TRBD1. CDR3 DNA sequence: TGTGCCAGCAGCGAAGGGACAGGGACTACAGATACGCAGTATTTT. This encodes CASSEGTGTTDTQYF.